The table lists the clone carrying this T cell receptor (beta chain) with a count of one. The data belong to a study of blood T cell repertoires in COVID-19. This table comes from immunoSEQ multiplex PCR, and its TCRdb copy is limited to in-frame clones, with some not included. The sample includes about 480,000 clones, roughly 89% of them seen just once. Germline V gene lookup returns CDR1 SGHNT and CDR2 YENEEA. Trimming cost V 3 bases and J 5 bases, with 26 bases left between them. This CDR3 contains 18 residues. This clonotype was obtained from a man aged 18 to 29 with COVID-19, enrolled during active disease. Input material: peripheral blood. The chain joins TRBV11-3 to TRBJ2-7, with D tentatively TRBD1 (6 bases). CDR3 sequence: CASSLTVRGTKIAHEQYF. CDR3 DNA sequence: TGTGCCAGCAGCTTGACGGTAAGGGGGACAAAAATCGCCCACGAGCAGTACTTC.